Sequencing of this T cell receptor beta chain was carried out in a study of blood T cell repertoires in COVID-19. Sequencing used immunoSEQ multiplex PCR; TCRdb keeps in-frame clones, though not all of them. The profile covers over 200,000 clones, with around 83% appearing a single time and approximately 2.4% taken by the ten largest. Trimming stripped 3 bases from V and 8 bases from J, with 23 bases between. The CDR3 loop spans 16 amino acids. Looked up from germline, CDR1 is SGDLS and CDR2 is YYNGEE. Sequencing used peripheral blood. J is TRBJ1-1 and V is TRBV9; a weak D match, TRBD1 (6 bases). The TCR sequence derives from a man aged 35-49 years who had recovered from COVID-19. The CDR3 region is CASSASGGLGSSEAFF. CDR3 sequence (DNA): TGTGCCAGCAGCGCGAGCGGGGGGCTTGGATCCTCGGAAGCTTTCTTT. The entire variable domain, with the rest obtained from reference TRBV9 and TRBJ1-1, is as follows: DSGVTQTPKHLITATGQRVTLRCSPRSGDLSVYWYQQSLDQGLQFLIQYYNGEERAKGNILERFSAQQFPDLHSELNLSSLELGDSALYFCASSASGGLGSSEAFFGQGTRLTVV.